This TCR beta chain was identified in a study of radiotherapy plus CTLA-4 blockade in lung cancer. V gave up 2 bases and J gave up 2 bases, with 10 bases separating them. Looked up from germline, CDR1 is MNHNY and CDR2 is SVGAGI (reference sequence). There are 15 residues in the CDR3. The method was immunoSEQ multiplex PCR; TCRdb's version includes in-frame clones alone and lacks a portion of them. This table holds roughly 130,000 clones, 70% to 90% found once. Material: peripheral blood, obtained from a patient treated with radiotherapy plus ipilimumab. The chain is built from TRBV6-6 and TRBJ1-5, with D perhaps TRBD1 (5 bases). The TCR comes from a human donor with non-small cell lung cancer that progressed on radiotherapy plus ipilimumab. CDR3 in DNA: TGTGCCAGCAGTTACGCCCAACAGGGCAATCAGCCCCAGCATTTT. Encoded protein: CASSYAQQGNQPQHF.